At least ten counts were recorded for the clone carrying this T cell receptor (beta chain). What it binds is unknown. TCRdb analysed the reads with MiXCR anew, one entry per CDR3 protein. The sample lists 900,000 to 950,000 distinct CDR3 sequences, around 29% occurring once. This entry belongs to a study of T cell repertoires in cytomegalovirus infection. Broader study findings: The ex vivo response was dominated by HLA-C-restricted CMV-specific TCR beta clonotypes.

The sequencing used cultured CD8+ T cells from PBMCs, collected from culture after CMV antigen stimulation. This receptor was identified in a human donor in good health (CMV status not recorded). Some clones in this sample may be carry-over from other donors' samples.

CDR3 loop: CASTRGGGLTDTQYF. The DNA of the CDR3 is TGTGCCAGCACCCGGGGCGGGGGGCTAACAGATACGCAGTATTTT. This chain connects TRBV7-8 to TRBJ2-3; TRBD2 matches at 8 bases. The CDR3 extends over 15 amino acids. The V gene's germline CDR1 is SGHVS and CDR2 FQNEAQ. J lost 3 bases, V lost 7 bases, and 9 bases had no gene match.